This T cell receptor beta chain was sequenced for a study of blood T cells in healthy people across ages. Study-wide results and caveats: Long-lived donors exceeded aged donors in naive CD4+ cells and diversity.

A second PCR of 7 to 11 cycles used a sample-barcoded 5' primer and a J-beta primer mix. Using its own MiXCR run on the 5' RACE reads, TCRdb lists one record per CDR3 protein. The table shows roughly 1,700,000 distinct CDR3 sequences, with 28% occurring only once. Germline-derived CDR1 and CDR2 are SGHTA and FQGNSA. The CDR3 covers 15 residues. Trimming cost V 3 bases and J 2 bases, with 13 bases left between them. In regard to this clonotype: What it recognizes is unknown.

The total RNA that was extracted per sample amounted to at least 5 micrograms. The clonotype was recovered from a woman in her twenties or thirties in good health. The rearrangement uses TRBV7-2 and TRBJ2-5; D possibly uses TRBD1 or TRBD2 (5 bases each). The sample consisted of blood. The CDR3 protein is CASSFLWGRQETQYF. The CDR3 DNA reads TGTGCCAGCAGCTTTCTATGGGGGAGACAAGAGACCCAGTACTTC.